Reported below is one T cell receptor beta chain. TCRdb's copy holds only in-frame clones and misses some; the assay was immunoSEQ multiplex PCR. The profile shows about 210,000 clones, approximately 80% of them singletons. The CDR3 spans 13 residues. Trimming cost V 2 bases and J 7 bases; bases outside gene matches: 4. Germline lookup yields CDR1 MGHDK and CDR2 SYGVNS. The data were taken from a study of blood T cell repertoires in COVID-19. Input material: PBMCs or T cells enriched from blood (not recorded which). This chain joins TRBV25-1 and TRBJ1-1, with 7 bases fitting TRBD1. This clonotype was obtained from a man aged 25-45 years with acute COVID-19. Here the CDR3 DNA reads TGTGCCAGCAGTGAAAGGGGGCAGTTTGAAGCTTTCTTT. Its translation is CASSERGQFEAFF. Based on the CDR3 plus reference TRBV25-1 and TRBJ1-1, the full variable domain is EADIYQTPRYLVIGTGKKITLECSQTMGHDKMYWYQQDPGMELHLIHYSYGVNSTEKGDLSSESTVSRIRTEHFPLTLESARPSHTSQYLCASSERGQFEAFFGQGTRLTVV.